The entry below gives a single T cell receptor beta chain sequence along with its context. The antigen remains unidentified. The assay was immunoSEQ multiplex PCR, and TCRdb's table has in-frame clones only and misses some. This table holds 96,000 or so clones, about nine tenths found once. This CDR3 has 15 residues. From germline, CDR1 is SGDLS and CDR2 YYNGEE. Trimming pared 4 bases from V and 8 bases from J, leaving 19 bases between. This entry comes from a study of OX40 agonist ivuxolimab in advanced cancers. In the study overall: Patients got intravenous ivuxolimab at 0.01 to 10 mg/kg every 2 weeks. Subjects had a mean age of roughly 60 years, with a range of about 23 to 90; 82.7% were male. Study-level findings and limits: There was clonal expansion of CD4+ and CD8+ blood T cells by week 6 at 0.1 to 3.0 mg/kg.

This sequence originates from an adult with an advanced solid tumor such as melanoma, head and neck, liver or kidney cancer. The sample in question was CD4+ or CD8+ T cells sorted from blood, obtained in a trial of the OX40 agonist ivuxolimab. V gene TRBV9 combines with J gene TRBJ2-1; a weak D match, TRBD1 (6 bases). The CDR3 coding sequence is TGTGCCAGCAGCTCCCGGGACACTCTCCGGGATGAGCAGTTCTTC. Translating it yields CASSSRDTLRDEQFF.